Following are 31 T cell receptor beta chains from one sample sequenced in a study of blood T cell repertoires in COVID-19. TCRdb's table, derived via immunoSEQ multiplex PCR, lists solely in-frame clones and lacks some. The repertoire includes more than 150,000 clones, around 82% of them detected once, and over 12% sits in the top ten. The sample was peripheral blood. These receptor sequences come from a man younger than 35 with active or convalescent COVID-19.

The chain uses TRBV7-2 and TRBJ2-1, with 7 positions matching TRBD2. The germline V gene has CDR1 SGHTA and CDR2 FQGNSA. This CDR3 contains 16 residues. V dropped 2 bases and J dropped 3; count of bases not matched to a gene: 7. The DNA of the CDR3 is TGTGCCAGCAGCTTATTTCAGCGGGACGTCTACAATGAGCAGTTCTTC. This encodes CASSLFQRDVYNEQFF.

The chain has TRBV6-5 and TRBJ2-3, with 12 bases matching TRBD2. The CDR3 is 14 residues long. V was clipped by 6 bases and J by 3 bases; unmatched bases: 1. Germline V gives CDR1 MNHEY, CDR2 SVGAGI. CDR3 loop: CASRTSGGTDTQYF. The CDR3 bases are TGTGCCAGCAGGACTAGCGGGGGTACAGATACGCAGTATTTT.

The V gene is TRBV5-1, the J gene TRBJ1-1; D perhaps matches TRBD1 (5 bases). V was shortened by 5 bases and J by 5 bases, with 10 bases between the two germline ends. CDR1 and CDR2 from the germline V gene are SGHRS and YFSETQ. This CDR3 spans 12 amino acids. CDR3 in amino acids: CASSGGGTEAFF. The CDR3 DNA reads TGCGCCAGCAGTGGGGGAGGGACTGAAGCTTTCTTT.

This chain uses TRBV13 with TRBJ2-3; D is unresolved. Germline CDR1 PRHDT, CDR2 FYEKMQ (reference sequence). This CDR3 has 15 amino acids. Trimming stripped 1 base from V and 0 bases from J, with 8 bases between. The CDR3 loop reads CASSLAPGSTDTQYF. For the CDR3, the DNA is TGTGCCAGCAGCTTAGCTCCGGGTAGCACAGATACGCAGTATTTT.

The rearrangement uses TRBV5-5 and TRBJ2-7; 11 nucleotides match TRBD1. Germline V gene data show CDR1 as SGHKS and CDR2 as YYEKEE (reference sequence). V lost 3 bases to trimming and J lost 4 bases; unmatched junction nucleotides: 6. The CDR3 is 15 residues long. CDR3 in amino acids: CASSSGQGGQYEQYF. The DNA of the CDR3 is TGTGCCAGCAGCTCGGGACAGGGGGGACAATACGAGCAGTACTTC.

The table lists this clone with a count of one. The CDR3 is CASSLEQGSPLHF. The CDR3, as DNA: TGTGCCAGCAGCTTAGAACAGGGCAGCCCCCTCCACTTT. The V gene is TRBV7-6, the J gene TRBJ1-6, with D possibly being TRBD1 (6 bases). The CDR3 consists of 13 residues. CDR1 and CDR2 (germline): SGHVS, FNYEAQ. V lost 1 base to trimming and J lost 13 bases, with 11 bases between them.

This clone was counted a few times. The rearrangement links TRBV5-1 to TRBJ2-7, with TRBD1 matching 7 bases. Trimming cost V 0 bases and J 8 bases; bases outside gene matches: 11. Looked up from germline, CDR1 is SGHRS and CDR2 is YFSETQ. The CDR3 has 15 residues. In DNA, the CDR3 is TGCGCCAGCAGCTTGGAAGGGACAGTCGAGCTCCAGCAGTACTTC. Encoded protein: CASSLEGTVELQQYF.

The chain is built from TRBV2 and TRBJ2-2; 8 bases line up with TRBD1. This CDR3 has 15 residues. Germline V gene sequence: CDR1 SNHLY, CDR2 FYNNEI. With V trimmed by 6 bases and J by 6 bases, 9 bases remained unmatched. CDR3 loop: CASRRKDREAGELFF. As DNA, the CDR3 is TGTGCCAGCAGGAGGAAGGACAGGGAGGCCGGGGAGCTGTTTTTT.

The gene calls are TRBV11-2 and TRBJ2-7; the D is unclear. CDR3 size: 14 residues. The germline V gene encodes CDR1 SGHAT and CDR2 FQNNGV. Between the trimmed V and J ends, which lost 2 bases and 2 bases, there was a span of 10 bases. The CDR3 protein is CASSLTRDTYEQYF. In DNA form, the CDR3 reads TGTGCCAGCAGCTTAACGAGAGATACCTACGAGCAGTACTTC.

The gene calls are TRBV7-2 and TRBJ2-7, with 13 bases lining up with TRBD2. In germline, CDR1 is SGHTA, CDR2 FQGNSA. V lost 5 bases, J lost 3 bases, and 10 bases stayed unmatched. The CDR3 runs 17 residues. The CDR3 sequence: CASSLLLAGGTGYEQYF. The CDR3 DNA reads TGTGCCAGCAGCCTACTACTAGCGGGAGGGACTGGCTACGAGCAGTACTTC. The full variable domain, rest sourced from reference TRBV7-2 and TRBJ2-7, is GAGVSQSPSNKVTEKGKDVELRCDPISGHTALYWYRQSLGQGLEFLIYFQGNSAPDKSGLPSDRFSAERTGGSVSTLTIQRTQQEDSAVYLCASSLLLAGGTGYEQYFGPGTRLTVT.

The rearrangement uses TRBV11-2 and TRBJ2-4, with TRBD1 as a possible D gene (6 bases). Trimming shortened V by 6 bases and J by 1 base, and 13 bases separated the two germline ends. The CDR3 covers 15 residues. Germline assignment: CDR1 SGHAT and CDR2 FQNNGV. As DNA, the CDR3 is TGTGCCAGCAGACCTAAAACAGGGGCCAAAAACATTCAGTACTTC. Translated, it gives CASRPKTGAKNIQYF.

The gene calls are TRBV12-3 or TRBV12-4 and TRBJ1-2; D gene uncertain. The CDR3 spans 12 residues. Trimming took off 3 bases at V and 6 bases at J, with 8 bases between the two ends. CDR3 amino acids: CASSFSRDGYTF. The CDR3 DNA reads TGTGCCAGCAGTTTCTCCCGGGATGGCTACACCTTC.

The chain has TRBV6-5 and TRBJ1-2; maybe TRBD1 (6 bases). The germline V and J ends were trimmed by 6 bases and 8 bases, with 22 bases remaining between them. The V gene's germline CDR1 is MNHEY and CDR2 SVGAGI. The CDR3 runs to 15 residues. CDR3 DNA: TGTGCCAGCAGCCGAACACAGGGATCTACCCACGGCTACACCTTC. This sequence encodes CASSRTQGSTHGYTF.

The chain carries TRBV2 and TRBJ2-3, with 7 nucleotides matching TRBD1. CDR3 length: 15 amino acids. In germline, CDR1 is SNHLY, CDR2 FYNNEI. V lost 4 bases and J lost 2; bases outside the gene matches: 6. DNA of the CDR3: TGTGCCAGCAGTGCCGGAACAGGGGCCACAGATACGCAGTATTTT. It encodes CASSAGTGATDTQYF.

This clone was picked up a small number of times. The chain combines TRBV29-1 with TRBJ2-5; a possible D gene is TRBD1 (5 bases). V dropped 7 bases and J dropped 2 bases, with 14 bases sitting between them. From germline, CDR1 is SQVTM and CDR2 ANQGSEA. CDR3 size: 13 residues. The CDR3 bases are TGCAGCGCTCCGATGACAGCACAAGAGACCCAGTACTTC. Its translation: CSAPMTAQETQYF.

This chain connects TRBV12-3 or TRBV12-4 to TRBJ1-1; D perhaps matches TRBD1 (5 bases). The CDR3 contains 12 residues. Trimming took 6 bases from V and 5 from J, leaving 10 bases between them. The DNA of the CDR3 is TGTGCCAGCAGGGCAGGGTATACTGAAGCTTTCTTT. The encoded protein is CASRAGYTEAFF.

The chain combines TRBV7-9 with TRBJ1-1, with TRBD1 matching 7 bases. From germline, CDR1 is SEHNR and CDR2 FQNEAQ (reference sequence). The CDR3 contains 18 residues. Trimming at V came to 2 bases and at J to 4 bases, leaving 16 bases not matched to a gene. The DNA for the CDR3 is TGTGCCAGCAGCTTACCTCTCCGGGACAGCCCATTAGGCACTGAAGCTTTCTTT. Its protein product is CASSLPLRDSPLGTEAFF. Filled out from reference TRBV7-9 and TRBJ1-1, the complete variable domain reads DTGVSQNPRHKITKRGQNVTFRCDPISEHNRLYWYRQTLGQGPEFLTYFQNEAQLEKSRLLSDRFSAERPKGSFSTLEIQRTEQGDSAMYLCASSLPLRDSPLGTEAFFGQGTRLTVV.

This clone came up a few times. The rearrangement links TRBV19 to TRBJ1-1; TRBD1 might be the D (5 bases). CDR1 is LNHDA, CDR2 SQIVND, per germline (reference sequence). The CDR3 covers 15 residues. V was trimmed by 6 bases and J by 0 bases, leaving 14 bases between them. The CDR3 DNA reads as TGTGCCAGTAGCCTAACAGGTACCATGAACACTGAAGCTTTCTTT. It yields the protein CASSLTGTMNTEAFF.

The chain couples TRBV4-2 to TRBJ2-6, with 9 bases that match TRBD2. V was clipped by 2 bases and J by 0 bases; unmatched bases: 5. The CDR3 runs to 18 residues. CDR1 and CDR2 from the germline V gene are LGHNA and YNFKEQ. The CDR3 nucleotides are TGTGCCAGCAGCCAATATAGCGGGAGTACCTCTGGGGCCAACGTCCTGACTTTC. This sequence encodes CASSQYSGSTSGANVLTF.

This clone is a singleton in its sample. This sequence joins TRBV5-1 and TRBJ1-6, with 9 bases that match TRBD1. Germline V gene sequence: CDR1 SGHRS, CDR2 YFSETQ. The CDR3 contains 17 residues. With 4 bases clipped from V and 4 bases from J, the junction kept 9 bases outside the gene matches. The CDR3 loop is CASSPWGQGAYNSPLHF. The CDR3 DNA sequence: TGCGCCAGCAGCCCCTGGGGACAGGGAGCGTATAATTCACCCCTCCACTTT.

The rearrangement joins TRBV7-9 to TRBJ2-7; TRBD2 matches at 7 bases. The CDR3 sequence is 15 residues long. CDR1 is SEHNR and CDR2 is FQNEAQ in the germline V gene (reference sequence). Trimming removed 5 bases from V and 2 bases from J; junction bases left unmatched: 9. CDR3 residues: CASSSGTLAPYEQYF. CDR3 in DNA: TGTGCCAGCAGCAGCGGGACTCTTGCCCCCTACGAGCAGTACTTC.

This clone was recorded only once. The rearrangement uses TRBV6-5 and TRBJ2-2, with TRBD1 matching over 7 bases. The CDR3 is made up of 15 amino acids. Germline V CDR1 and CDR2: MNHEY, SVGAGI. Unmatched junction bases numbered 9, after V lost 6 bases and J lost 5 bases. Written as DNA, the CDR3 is TGTGCCAGCAGAGTATTAGCAGGGGGAACCGGGGAGCTGTTTTTT. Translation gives CASRVLAGGTGELFF.

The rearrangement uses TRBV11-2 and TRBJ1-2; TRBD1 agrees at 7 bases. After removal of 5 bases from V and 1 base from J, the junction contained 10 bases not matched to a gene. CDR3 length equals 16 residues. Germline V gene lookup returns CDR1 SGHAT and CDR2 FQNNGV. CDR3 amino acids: CASSLHRQGLNYGYTF. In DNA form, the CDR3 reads TGTGCCAGCAGCCTCCATCGACAGGGCCTTAACTATGGCTACACCTTC.

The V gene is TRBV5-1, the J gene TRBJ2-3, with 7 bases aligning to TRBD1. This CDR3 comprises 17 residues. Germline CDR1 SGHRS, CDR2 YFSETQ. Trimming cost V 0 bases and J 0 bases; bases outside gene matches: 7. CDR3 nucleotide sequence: TGCGCCAGCAGCTTGGTAGGGACAGTACCAAGCACAGATACGCAGTATTTT. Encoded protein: CASSLVGTVPSTDTQYF.

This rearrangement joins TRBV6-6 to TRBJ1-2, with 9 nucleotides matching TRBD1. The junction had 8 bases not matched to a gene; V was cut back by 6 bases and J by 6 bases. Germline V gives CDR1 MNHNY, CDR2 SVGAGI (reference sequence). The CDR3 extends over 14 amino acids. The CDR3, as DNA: TGTGCCAGCAGAATACAGGGGGCGCAAAATGGCTACACCTTC. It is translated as CASRIQGAQNGYTF.

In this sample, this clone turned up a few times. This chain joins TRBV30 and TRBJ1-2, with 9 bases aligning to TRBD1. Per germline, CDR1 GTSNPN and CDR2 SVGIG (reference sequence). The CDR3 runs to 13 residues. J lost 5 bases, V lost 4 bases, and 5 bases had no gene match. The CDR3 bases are TGTGCCTGGACGGACAGGGGCCCGTATGGCTACACCTTC. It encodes CAWTDRGPYGYTF.

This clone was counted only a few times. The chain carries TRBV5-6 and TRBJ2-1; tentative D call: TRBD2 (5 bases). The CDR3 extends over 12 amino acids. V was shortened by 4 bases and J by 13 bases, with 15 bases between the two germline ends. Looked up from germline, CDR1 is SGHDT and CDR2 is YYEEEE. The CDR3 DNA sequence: TGTGCCAGCAGCCCAGCCCGGGGTCCTCAGTTCTTC. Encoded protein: CASSPARGPQFF.

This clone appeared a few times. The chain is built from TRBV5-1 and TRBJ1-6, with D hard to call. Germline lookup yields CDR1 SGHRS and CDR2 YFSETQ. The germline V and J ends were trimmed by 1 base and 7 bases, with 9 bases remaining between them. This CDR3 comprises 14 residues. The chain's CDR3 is CASSLRGGNSPLHF. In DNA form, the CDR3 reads TGCGCCAGCAGCTTGCGGGGTGGAAATTCACCCCTCCACTTT.

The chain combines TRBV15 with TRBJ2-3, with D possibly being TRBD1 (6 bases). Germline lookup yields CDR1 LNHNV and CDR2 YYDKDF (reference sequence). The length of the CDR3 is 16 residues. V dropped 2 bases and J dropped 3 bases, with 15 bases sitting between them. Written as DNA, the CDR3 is TGTGCCACCAGCAGAAACCTTATAGGGGGAACAGATACGCAGTATTTT. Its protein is CATSRNLIGGTDTQYF.

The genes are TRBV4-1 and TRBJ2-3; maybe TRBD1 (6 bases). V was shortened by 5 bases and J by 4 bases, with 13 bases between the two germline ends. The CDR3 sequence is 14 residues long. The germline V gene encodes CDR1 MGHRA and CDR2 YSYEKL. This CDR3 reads CASSTQGRSDTQYF. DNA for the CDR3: TGCGCCAGCAGCACACAGGGACGGTCAGATACGCAGTATTTT.

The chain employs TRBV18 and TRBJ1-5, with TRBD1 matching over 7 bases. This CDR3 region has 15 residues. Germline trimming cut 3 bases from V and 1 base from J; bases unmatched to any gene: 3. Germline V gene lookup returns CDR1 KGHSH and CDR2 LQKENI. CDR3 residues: CASSPTGVSNQPQHF. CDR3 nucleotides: TGTGCCAGCTCACCTACAGGGGTAAGCAATCAGCCCCAGCATTTT.